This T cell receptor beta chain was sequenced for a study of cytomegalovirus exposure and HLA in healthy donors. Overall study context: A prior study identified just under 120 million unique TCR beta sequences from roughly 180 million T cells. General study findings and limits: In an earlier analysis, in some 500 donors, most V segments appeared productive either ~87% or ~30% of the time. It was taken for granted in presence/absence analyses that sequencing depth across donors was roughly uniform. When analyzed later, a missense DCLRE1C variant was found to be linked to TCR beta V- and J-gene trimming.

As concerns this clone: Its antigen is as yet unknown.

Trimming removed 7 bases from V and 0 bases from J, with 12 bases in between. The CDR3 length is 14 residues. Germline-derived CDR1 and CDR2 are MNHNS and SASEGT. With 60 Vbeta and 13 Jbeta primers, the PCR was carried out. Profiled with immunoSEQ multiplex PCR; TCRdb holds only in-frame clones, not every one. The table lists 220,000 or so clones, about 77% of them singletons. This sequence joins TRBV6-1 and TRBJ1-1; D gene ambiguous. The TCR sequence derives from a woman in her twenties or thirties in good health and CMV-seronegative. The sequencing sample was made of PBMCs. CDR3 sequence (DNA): TGTGCCAGCACCCTCCGTCTTGTGAACACTGAAGCTTTCTTT. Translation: CASTLRLVNTEAFF.